What follows is one T cell receptor (beta chain) and its context. It lacks a known antigen. Per-base quality was not reported, and no clone a single base away is much larger than it. Sequenced using an Illumina NovaSeq 6000. Using 5'RACE with constant-segment primers, TCRalpha and TCRbeta cDNA libraries were constructed, with sample barcodes and unique molecular identifiers added in the process. RNA was extracted from every sample with Trizol reagent. Library amplification was performed in two PCR steps, and a second sample barcode and Illumina TruSeq adapters were introduced in the second step. Libraries were sequenced on an Illumina NovaSeq with 2 x 150 bp paired-end reads. As for the authors' bioinformatics: With migec v1.2.7, reads were demultiplexed and then collapsed into UMI-guided consensus sequences. Using mixcr v2.1.11, UMI consensuses were aligned to TRA and TRB V and J templates and then assembled into clonotypes. A clonotype was counted as expanded or contracted only when both edgeR and NoisET called the clonotype significant, with the noise models trained on biological replicates. For edgeR calls, the thresholds were a false discovery rate-adjusted p below 0.01 and a log2 fold-change of 1. As an exploratory analysis of dynamics, max-normalized trajectories of the 1000 most abundant clonotypes were examined by PCA with hierarchical clustering. Separately sequenced CD4+ and CD8+ repertoires were used to assign the CD4 or CD8 phenotype of responding clones. The public reads were run again by TCRdb, first through fastp at Q25 and then through MiXCR, and only productive beta chains were kept. When rows share a CDR3 protein, they turn into one entry using the most common DNA and genes. The V and J calls shown here were made by TCRdb, not taken from the authors' results. This sample is represented by 500,000 to 600,000 distinct CDR3 sequences; 15% to 20% of them were singletons. More than 10% of the sample belongs to the ten largest clones.

PBMCs were isolated by Ficoll-Paque density gradient centrifugation. This sample is drawn from a study of T-cell memory formation after mild COVID-19 (dated by TCRdb to the early 2020s). About the full investigation: Most TCR sequence clusters were specific to one of the two donors. Two young, previously healthy adult volunteers, one female and one male, were included in the cohort. In a couple of donors, T-cell clones that expanded and contracted after mild COVID-19 were tracked by sequencing TCRalpha and TCRbeta repertoires over time. Overall study outcomes, separate from this receptor: The detection of some responding clones in pre-infection memory suggests that pre-existing cross-reactive memory T cells joined the SARS-CoV-2 response. Contracting CD4+ clones were located mainly in the CM and EM memory subsets, whereas CD8+ clones were found to be enriched in EMRA. Whether the second-wave clones peaking on day 37 were SARS-CoV-2 specific was not confirmed. Only a couple of mild cases were covered by the study, and larger cohorts that include severe cases with pre-infection samples were considered necessary. Clones contracting from day 15 to 85 had balanced CD4/CD8 phenotypes, while a second wave expanding from day 15 to 37 was biased towards CD4+.

Via the germline V gene (reference sequence), CDR1 is MNHNY and CDR2 SVGAGI. The CDR3, from cysteine to phenylalanine, totals 16 residues. CDR3 DNA only is kept here, 48 bases in frame from base 1. For this chain, trimming is 2 bases at the V end and 2 bases at the J end, and the number of junction bases without a gene match is 7. The TCR originated in an adult woman who had mild COVID-19 (a few samples of this study predate the infection). The sample titles of this study are shuffled in the database, so cell type and time point are left out; the donor was told from shared clones. Sequenced sample: PBMCs or a T cell subset sorted from them (not recorded which). The chain is assembled from TRBV6-6 and TRBJ1-2, and TRBD1 matches 8 of the central bases. The CDR3 is CASSYLPQGANYGYTF. The nucleotides are TGTGCCAGCAGTTACCTCCCCCAGGGGGCCAACTATGGCTACACCTTC.